This T cell receptor (beta chain) was documented in a study of blood T cell repertoires in COVID-19. Study-wide context: PBMCs, B-cell-depleted T cells, or T cells provided the cDNA or gDNA that made up the material.

V gave up 0 bases and J gave up 5 bases, with 7 bases separating them. The germline gives CDR1 SQVTM, CDR2 ANQGSEA. This CDR3 is 12 amino acids long. Original processing methods: It was from reference gene primer amplification that nucleated cell counts were estimated. Libraries were prepared by immunoSEQ multiplex PCR; TCRdb keeps only in-frame clonotypes and omits some of them. V, J and clone size were drawn from that table, and D and trimming were deduced from the DNA. This table has 70,000 or so clones, 70% to 85% appearing once. The sequenced sample consisted of peripheral blood. This clonotype was obtained from a woman between 65 and 79 years old with acute or convalescent COVID-19. The chain has TRBV29-1 and TRBJ2-5; D gene uncertain. The CDR3 sequence is CSVEDPRETQYF. Here the CDR3 DNA reads TGCAGCGTTGAAGATCCCCGGGAGACCCAGTACTTC.